The entry below gives a single TCR beta chain sequence along with its context. The antigen is not known. The sample comes from a study of T-cell reconstitution after alpha-beta-depleted transplantation in children. Study-level points and caveats: The main origin of T-cell counts and diversity one year after transplant was newly produced T cells. The origin of alpha-beta T cells about two months after transplant was reportedly several hundred expanded graft clones.

CDR3 size: 16 residues. Germline V CDR1 and CDR2: MGHRA, YSYEKL. V was trimmed by 0 bases and J by 3 bases, leaving 13 bases between them. Unique molecular identifiers were incorporated during preparation of the TCRbeta library. TCRdb re-analysed the PCR reads in MiXCR, keeping a single row per CDR3 protein. The table includes fewer than 750,000 distinct CDR3 sequences, more than 20% detected once. The TCR was taken from a boy under three years old who had a stem cell transplant for acute myeloid leukemia, so the T cells may come from the graft donor. This chain connects TRBV4-1 to TRBJ2-3, with D tentatively TRBD1 (5 bases). Specimen: PBMCs, mostly from graft donor cells, collected 360 days after TCRalphabeta/CD19-depleted stem cell transplant. Here the CDR3 DNA reads TGCGCCAGCAGCCAAGATAGTGGACACATTACAGATACGCAGTATTTT. This codes for CASSQDSGHITDTQYF.